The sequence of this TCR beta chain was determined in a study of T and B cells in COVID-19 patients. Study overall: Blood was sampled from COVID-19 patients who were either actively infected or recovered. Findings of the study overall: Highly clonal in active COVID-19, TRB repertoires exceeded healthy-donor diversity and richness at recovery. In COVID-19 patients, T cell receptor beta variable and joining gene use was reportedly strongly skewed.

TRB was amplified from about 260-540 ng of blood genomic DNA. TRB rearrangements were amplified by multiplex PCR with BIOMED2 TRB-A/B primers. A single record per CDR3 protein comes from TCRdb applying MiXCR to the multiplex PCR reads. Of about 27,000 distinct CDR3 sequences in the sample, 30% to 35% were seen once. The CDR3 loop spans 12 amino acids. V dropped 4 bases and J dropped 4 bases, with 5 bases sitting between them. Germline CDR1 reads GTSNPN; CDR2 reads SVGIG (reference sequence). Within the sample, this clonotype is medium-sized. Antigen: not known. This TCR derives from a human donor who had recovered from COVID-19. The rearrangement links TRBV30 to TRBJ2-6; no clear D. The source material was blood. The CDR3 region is CAWNGGANVLTF. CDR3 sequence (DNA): TGTGCCTGGAATGGCGGGGCCAACGTCCTGACTTTC. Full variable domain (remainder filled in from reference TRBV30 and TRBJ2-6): SQTIHQWPATLVQPVGSPLSLECTVEGTSNPNLYWYRQAAGRGLQLLFYSVGIGQISSEVPQNLSASRPQDRQFILSSKKLLLSDSGFYLCAWNGGANVLTFGAGSRLTVL.